Sequencing of this T cell receptor beta chain was carried out in a study of blood T cell repertoires in COVID-19. Turning to the study itself: Both acute and convalescent COVID-19 samples were obtained from the United States, Italy and Spain. T cells, B-cell-depleted T cells, or PBMCs provided the cDNA or gDNA that served as material.

The CDR3 is 13 amino acids. The trim removed 3 bases at V and 13 bases at J, leaving 8 bases unmatched. Per the germline V gene, CDR1 is LGHNA and CDR2 is YSLEER. Original processing notes: From reference gene primer amplification, estimates of nucleated cell counts were derived. Sequenced by immunoSEQ multiplex PCR; TCRdb stores in-frame clones only, minus some. That table supplies the V and J calls and clone size; D and trimming were determined from the DNA. The data hold 100,000 to 150,000 clones, with about 85% observed a single time. The chain is built from TRBV4-3 and TRBJ2-1; 8 bases line up with TRBD1. Sequencing was performed on peripheral blood. This TCR came from a man in his forties with active or convalescent COVID-19. CDR3 sequence (DNA): TGCGCCAGCAGCCAGGAGGACAGGGTGGATCAGTTCTTC. Translated, it gives CASSQEDRVDQFF.